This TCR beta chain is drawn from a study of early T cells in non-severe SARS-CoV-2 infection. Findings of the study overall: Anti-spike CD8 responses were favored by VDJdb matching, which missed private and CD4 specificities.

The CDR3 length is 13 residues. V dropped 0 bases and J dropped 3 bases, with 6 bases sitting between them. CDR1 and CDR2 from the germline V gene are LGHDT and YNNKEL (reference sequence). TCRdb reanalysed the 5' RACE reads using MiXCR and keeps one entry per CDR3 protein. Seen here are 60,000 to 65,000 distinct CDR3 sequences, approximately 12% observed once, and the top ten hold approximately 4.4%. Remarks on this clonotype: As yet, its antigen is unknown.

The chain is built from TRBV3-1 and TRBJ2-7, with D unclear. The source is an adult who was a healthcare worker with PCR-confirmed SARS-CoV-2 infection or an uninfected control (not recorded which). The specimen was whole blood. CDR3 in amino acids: CASSQEAYYEQYF. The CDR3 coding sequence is TGTGCCAGCAGCCAAGAGGCCTACTACGAGCAGTACTTC.